These 11 T cell receptor beta chains originate from one sample sequenced in a study of cytomegalovirus exposure and HLA in healthy donors (dated by TCRdb to the late 2010s). Preparation of the library involved the immunoSEQ multiplex PCR assay. Imported from immuneACCESS, the table was reduced by TCRdb to in-frame sequences with V and J called. These copies leave out some clones; in studies compared against another copy, an unresolved V gene accounts for under half, and the cause of the remainder is not known. The sample table records 150,000 or so clones; about 88% of these occur just once. The top ten hold 20% to 25% of the sample. Source material: PBMCs. The source of these receptors is a man aged 18 to 30 in good health and CMV-seropositive.

The chain has TRBV27 and TRBJ1-6, with TRBD1 identical over 11 bases. CDR3 length: 15 amino acids. In germline, CDR1 is MNHEY, CDR2 SMNVEV (reference sequence). V was clipped by 4 bases and J by 8 bases; unmatched bases: 4. CDR3 amino acids: CASSSPGQGDSPLHF. CDR3 coding DNA: TGTGCCAGCAGTTCCCCGGGACAGGGGGATTCACCCCTCCACTTT.

The chain employs TRBV30 and TRBJ1-1; a weak D match, TRBD1 (6 bases). This CDR3 contains 11 residues. The germline gives CDR1 GTSNPN, CDR2 SVGIG (reference sequence). Trimming removed 7 bases at V and 4 bases at J, with 10 bases between. DNA for the CDR3: TGTGCCTTTACAGGGTTCACTGAAGCTTTCTTT. Its protein product is CAFTGFTEAFF.

The genes are TRBV4-3 and TRBJ1-4; no definite D call. This CDR3 is 16 amino acids long. V was cut by 0 bases and J by 3 bases, with 11 bases left in between. Per the germline V gene, CDR1 is LGHNA and CDR2 is YSLEER. CDR3 coding DNA: TGCGCCAGCAGCCAAGAGATAAGGCGGTCTAATGAAAAACTGTTTTTT. Its translation: CASSQEIRRSNEKLFF.

The chain combines TRBV11-2 with TRBJ2-5, with D possibly TRBD1 on 6 matching bases. Germline CDR1 reads SGHAT; CDR2 reads FQNNGV. This CDR3 spans 16 amino acids. V gave up 1 base and J gave up 3 bases, with 15 bases separating them. CDR3 region: CASSLGAGAAEETQYF. CDR3 nucleotide sequence: TGTGCCAGCAGCTTAGGGGCAGGGGCCGCTGAAGAGACCCAGTACTTC. The full variable domain, completed using reference TRBV11-2 and TRBJ2-5, is EAGVAQSPRYKIIEKRQSVAFWCNPISGHATLYWYQQILGQGPKLLIQFQNNGVVDDSQLPKDRFSAERLKGVDSTLKIQPAKLEDSAVYLCASSLGAGAAEETQYFGPGTRLLVL.

This sequence joins TRBV5-1 and TRBJ1-2, with 10 bases matching TRBD1. Looked up from germline, CDR1 is SGHRS and CDR2 is YFSETQ. The CDR3 runs to 14 residues. V lost 6 bases to trimming and J lost 4 bases; unmatched junction nucleotides: 6. As DNA, the CDR3 is TGCGCCAGCACCCCGGGACAGGGGCCCTATGGCTACACCTTC. This encodes CASTPGQGPYGYTF. Full variable domain (rest looked up from reference TRBV5-1 and TRBJ1-2): KAGVTQTPRYLIKTRGQQVTLSCSPISGHRSVSWYQQTPGQGLQFLFEYFSETQRNKGNFPGRFSGRQFSNSRSEMNVSTLELGDSALYLCASTPGQGPYGYTFGSGTRLTVV.

In DNA form, the CDR3 reads TGTGCCAGCAGTCCGACAGGGGGCGACCCCTACGAGCAGTACTTC. Its translation: CASSPTGGDPYEQYF. V is TRBV6-1 and J is TRBJ2-7; 10 bases match TRBD1. Trimming at V came to 5 bases and at J to 2 bases, leaving 6 bases not matched to a gene. Germline CDR1 is MNHNS and CDR2 is SASEGT. There are 15 residues in the CDR3.

The gene calls are TRBV5-6 and TRBJ2-7; D may be TRBD1 (6 bases). The CDR3 extends over 14 amino acids. V was pared by 1 base and J by 4 bases, with 12 bases between. Germline-derived CDR1 and CDR2 are SGHDT and YYEEEE. The CDR3 spells CASSLPNRVYEQYF. CDR3 DNA: TGTGCCAGCAGCTTGCCAAACAGGGTTTACGAGCAGTACTTC.

The chain links TRBV9 to TRBJ2-2; 13 nucleotides align to TRBD2. J was trimmed by 7 bases and V by 4 bases; bases with no gene match: 16. CDR3 size: 19 residues. Germline V lookup: CDR1 SGDLS, CDR2 YYNGEE. In DNA form, the CDR3 reads TGTGCCAGCAGCCCCCCAGCACTAGCGGGGGGGGCGGGGAGCGGGGAGCTGTTTTTT. Translated, it gives CASSPPALAGGAGSGELFF.

V and J are TRBV7-2 and TRBJ1-4; possible D gene TRBD1, 5 bases. The CDR3 is made up of 16 amino acids. The V end was cut by 5 bases, the J end by 7 bases, with 20 bases between. Germline CDR1 and CDR2: SGHTA and FQGNSA. This CDR3 is CASSPRRAGGIEKLFF. CDR3 DNA: TGTGCCAGCAGCCCTAGAAGGGCCGGGGGAATTGAAAAACTGTTTTTT.

For the CDR3, the DNA is TGCGCCAGCAGCTTGGAGTCCAGTTGGCGGGGCTACACCTTC. Translated: CASSLESSWRGYTF. This chain links TRBV5-1 with TRBJ1-2; the D is unclear. The CDR3 contains 14 residues. From germline, CDR1 is SGHRS and CDR2 YFSETQ. Deletions cut 0 bases from V and 8 bases from J, with 14 bases between.

This clone was observed once. This chain links TRBV5-1 with TRBJ1-4, with D perhaps TRBD1 (5 bases). This CDR3 region has 16 residues. Trimming stripped 5 bases from V and 5 bases from J, with 19 bases between. In germline, CDR1 is SGHRS, CDR2 YFSETQ. CDR3 sequence (DNA): TGCGCCAGCAGGCGTCGGCCAGGGATGGGGAATGAAAAACTGTTTTTT. It encodes CASRRRPGMGNEKLFF.